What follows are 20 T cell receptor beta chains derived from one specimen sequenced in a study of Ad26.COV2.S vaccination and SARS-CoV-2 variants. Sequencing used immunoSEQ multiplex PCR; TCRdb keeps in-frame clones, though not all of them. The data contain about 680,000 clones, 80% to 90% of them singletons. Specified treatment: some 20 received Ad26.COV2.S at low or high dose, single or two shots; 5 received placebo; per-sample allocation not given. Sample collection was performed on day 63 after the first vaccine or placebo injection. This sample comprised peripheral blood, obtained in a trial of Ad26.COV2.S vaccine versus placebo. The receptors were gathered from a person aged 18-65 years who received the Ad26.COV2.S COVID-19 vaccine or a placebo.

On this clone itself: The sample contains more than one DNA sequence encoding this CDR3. In DNA, the CDR3 is TGTGCCACCAGTGATCTGAAAAATGAGCAGTTCTTC. The encoded protein is CATSDLKNEQFF. The chain couples TRBV24-1 to TRBJ2-1, with unresolved D. Trimming pared 3 bases from V and 7 bases from J, leaving 6 bases between. The CDR3 has 12 amino acids. Germline loops: CDR1 KGHDR, CDR2 SFDVKD.

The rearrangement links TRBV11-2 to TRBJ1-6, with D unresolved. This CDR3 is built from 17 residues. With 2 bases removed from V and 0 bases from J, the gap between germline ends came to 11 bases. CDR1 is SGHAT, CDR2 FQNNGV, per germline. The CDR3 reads CASSLPTLSSYNSPLHF. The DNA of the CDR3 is TGTGCCAGCAGCTTACCGACACTGAGCTCCTATAATTCACCCCTCCACTTT.

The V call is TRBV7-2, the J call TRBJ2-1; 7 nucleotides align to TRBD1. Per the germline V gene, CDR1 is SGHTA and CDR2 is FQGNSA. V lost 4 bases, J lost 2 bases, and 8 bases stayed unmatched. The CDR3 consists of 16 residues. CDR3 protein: CASSSPRQGTYNEQFF. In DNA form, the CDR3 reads TGTGCCAGCAGCTCTCCCCGACAGGGAACCTACAATGAGCAGTTCTTC.

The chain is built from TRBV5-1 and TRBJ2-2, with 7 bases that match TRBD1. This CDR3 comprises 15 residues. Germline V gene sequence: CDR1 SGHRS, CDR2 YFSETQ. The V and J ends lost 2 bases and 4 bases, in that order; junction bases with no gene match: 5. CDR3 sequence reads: CASSLQGFFTGELFF. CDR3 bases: TGCGCCAGCAGCTTACAGGGGTTTTTCACCGGGGAGCTGTTTTTT. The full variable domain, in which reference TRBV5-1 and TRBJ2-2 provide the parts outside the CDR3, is KAGVTQTPRYLIKTRGQQVTLSCSPISGHRSVSWYQQTPGQGLQFLFEYFSETQRNKGNFPGRFSGRQFSNSRSEMNVSTLELGDSALYLCASSLQGFFTGELFFGEGSRLTVL.

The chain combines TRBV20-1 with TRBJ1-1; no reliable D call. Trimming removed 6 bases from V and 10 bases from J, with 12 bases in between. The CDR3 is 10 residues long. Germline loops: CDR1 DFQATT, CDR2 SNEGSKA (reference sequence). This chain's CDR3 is CSALVFRAFF. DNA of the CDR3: TGCAGTGCCCTAGTTTTTCGAGCTTTCTTT.

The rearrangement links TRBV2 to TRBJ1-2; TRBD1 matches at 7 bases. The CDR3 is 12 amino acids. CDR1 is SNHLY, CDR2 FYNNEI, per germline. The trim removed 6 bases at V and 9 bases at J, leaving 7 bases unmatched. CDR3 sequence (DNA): TGTGCCAGCAGACTGCAGGGGGATAGCTACACCTTC. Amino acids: CASRLQGDSYTF.

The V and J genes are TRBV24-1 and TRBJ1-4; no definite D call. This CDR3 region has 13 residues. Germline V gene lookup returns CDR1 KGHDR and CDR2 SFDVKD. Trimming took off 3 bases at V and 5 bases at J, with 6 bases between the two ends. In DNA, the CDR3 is TGTGCCACCAGTGATGTGTGGAATGAAAAACTGTTTTTT. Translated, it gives CATSDVWNEKLFF.

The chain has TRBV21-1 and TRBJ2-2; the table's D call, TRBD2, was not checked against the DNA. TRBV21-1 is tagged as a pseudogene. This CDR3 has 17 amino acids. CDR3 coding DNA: TGTGCCAGCAGCAAAAAGACTAGCGGGAACGGAACCGGGGAGCTGTTTTTT. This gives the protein CASSKKTSGNGTGELFF.

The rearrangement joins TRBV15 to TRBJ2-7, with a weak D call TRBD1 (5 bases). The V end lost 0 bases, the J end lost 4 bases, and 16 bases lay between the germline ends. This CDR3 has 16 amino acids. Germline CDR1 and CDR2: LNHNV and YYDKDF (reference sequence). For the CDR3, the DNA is TGTGCCACCAGCAGAGATCCCACAGGACGGAGTTACGAGCAGTACTTC. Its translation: CATSRDPTGRSYEQYF. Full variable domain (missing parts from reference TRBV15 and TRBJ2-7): DAMVIQNPRYQVTQFGKPVTLSCSQTLNHNVMYWYQQKSSQAPKLLFHYYDKDFNNEADTPDNFQSRRPNTSFCFLDIRSPGLGDTAMYLCATSRDPTGRSYEQYFGPGTRLTVT.

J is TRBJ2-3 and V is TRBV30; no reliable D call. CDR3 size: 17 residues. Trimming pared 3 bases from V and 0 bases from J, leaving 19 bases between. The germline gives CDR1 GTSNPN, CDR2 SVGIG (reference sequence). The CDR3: CAWRPLPSGSSTDTQYF. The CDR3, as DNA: TGTGCCTGGAGACCACTCCCATCCGGCTCTAGCACAGATACGCAGTATTTT.

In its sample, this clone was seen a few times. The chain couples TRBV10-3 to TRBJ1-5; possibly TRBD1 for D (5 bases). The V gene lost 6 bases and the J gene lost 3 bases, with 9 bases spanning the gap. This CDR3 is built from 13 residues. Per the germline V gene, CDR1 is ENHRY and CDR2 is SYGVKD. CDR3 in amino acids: CAIRQGINQPQHF. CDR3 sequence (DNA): TGTGCCATCAGGCAGGGAATCAATCAGCCCCAGCATTTT.

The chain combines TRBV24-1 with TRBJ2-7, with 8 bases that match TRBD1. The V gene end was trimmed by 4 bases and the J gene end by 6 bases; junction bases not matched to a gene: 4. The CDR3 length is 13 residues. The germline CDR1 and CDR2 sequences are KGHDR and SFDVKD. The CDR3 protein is CATSEPGTGEQYF. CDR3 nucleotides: TGTGCCACCAGTGAACCCGGGACAGGCGAGCAGTACTTC.

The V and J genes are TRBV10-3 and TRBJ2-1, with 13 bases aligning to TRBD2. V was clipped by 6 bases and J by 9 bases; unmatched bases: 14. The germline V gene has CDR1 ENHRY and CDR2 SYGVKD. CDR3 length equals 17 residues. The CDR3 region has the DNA TGTGCCATCAGCGATGTCGGACTAGCGGGAGAGGGTAGTGAGCAGTTCTTC. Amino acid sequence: CAISDVGLAGEGSEQFF.

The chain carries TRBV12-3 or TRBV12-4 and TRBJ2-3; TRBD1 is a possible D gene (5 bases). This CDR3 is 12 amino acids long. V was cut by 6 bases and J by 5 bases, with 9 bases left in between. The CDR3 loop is CASSRREDTQYF. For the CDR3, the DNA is TGTGCCAGCAGCCGCAGGGAAGATACGCAGTATTTT.

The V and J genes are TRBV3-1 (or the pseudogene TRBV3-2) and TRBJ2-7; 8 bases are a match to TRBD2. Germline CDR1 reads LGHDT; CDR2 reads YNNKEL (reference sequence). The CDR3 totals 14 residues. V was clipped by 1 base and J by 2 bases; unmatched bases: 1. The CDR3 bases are TGTGCCAGCAGCCAAGCGGGAGGGACCTACGAGCAGTACTTC. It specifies CASSQAGGTYEQYF.

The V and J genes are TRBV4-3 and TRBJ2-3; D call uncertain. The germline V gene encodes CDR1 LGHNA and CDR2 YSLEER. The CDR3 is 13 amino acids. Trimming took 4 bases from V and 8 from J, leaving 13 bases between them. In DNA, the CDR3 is TGCGCCAGCAGCCCGACCAGGTGGGCTACGCAGTATTTT. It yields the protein CASSPTRWATQYF.

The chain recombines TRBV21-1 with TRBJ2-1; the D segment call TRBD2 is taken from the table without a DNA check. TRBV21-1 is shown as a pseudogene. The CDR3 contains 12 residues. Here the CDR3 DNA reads TGTGCCAGCAGCAACCGGACTTCTGAGCAGTTCTTC. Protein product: CASSNRTSEQFF.

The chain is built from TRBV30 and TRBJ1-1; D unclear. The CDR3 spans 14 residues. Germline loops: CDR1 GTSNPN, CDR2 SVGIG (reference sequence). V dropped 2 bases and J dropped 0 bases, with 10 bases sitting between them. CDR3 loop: CAWSTQLLNTEAFF. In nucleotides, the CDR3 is TGTGCCTGGAGTACACAGCTATTGAACACTGAAGCTTTCTTT.

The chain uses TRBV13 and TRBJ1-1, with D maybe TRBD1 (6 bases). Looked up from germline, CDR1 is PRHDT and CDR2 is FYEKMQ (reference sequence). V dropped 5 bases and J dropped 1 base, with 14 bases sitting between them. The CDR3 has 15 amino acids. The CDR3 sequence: CASSPTGRGNTEAFF. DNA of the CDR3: TGTGCCAGCAGCCCTACAGGGCGGGGGAACACTGAAGCTTTCTTT.

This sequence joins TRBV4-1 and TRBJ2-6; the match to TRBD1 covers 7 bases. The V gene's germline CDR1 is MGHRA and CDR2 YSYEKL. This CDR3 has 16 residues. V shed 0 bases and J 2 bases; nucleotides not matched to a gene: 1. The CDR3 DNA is TGCGCCAGCAGCCAAGAAGGGGGCCCTGGGGCCAACGTCCTGACTTTC. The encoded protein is CASSQEGGPGANVLTF.